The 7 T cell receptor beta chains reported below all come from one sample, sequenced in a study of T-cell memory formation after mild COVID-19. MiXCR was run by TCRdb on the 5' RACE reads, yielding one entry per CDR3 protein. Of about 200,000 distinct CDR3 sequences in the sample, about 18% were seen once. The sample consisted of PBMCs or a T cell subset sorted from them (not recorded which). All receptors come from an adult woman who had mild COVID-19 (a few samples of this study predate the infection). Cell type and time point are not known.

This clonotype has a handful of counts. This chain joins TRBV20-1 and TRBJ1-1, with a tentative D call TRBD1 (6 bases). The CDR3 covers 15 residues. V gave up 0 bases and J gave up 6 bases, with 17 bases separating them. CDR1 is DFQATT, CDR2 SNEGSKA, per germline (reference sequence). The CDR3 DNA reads TGCAGTGCTAGAGACGCAACCAGGGGACGGGCTGAAGCTTTCTTT. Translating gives CSARDATRGRAEAFF.

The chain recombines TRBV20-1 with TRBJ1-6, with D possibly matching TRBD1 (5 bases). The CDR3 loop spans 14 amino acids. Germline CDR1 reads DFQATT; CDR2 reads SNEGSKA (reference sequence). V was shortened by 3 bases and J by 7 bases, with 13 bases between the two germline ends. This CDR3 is CSASSGRPNSPLHF. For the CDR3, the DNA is TGCAGTGCTAGTTCAGGGAGGCCGAATTCACCCCTCCACTTT.

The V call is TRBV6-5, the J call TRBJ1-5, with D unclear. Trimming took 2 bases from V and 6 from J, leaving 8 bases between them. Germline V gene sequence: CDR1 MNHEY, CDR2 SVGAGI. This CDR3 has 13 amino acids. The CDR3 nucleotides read TGTGCCAGCAGTTACAGGGAGGGTCAGCCCCAGCATTTT. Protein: CASSYREGQPQHF.

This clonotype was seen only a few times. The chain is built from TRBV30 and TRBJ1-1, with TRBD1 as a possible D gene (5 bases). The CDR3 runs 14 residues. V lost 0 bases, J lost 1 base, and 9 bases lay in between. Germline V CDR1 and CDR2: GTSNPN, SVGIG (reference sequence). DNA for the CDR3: TGTGCCTGGAGTGTATGGCAGGGGAACACTGAAGCTTTCTTT. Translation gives CAWSVWQGNTEAFF.

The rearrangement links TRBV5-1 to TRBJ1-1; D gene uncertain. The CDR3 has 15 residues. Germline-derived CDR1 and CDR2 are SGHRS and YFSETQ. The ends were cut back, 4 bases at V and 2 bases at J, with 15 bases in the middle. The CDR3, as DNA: TGCGCCAGCAGCCCCTCAGCTTGGGTCAACACTGAAGCTTTCTTT. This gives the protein CASSPSAWVNTEAFF.

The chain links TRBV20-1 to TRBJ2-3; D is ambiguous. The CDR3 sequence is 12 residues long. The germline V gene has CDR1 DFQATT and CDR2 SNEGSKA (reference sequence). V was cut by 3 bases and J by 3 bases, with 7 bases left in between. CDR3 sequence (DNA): TGCAGTGCTAGGACCATTACAGATACGCAGTATTTT. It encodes CSARTITDTQYF.

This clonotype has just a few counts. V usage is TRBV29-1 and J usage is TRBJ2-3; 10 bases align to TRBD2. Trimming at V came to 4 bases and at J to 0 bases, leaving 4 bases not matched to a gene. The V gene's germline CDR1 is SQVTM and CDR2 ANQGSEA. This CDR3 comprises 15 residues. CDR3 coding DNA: TGCAGCGTTGTTGAAGCGGGAGGGAGCACAGATACGCAGTATTTT. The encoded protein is CSVVEAGGSTDTQYF.